The 5 T cell receptor beta chains listed next were all sequenced from one sample in a study of T-cell reconstitution after alpha-beta-depleted transplantation in children. During its preparation, the TCRbeta library received unique molecular identifiers. TCRdb fed the PCR reads into MiXCR, producing one record per CDR3 protein. The repertoire has about 98,000 distinct CDR3 sequences, about 6.8% of them found once; the top ten carry over 15%. Sequenced material: PBMCs, taken before TCRalphabeta/CD19-depleted stem cell transplant. These receptors originate from a boy aged 2 to 9 with acute lymphoblastic leukemia, due to receive a stem cell transplant.

The V gene is TRBV10-3, the J gene TRBJ2-1; D possibly uses TRBD1 or TRBD2 (5 bases each). Trimming took 6 bases from V and 5 from J, leaving 14 bases between them. The CDR3 extends over 14 amino acids. The germline CDR1 and CDR2 sequences are ENHRY and SYGVKD. This CDR3 reads CAIRTSGTHNEQFF. The CDR3 DNA is TGTGCCATCAGAACCTCCGGGACCCACAATGAGCAGTTCTTC.

This clonotype was seen more than once but under ten times. The chain recombines TRBV11-1 with TRBJ1-1; D remains unclear. Germline-derived CDR1 and CDR2 are SGHAT and FQDESV (reference sequence). This CDR3 is 14 amino acids long. V gave up 3 bases and J gave up 0 bases, with 8 bases separating them. In nucleotides, the CDR3 is TGTGCCAGCAGCTTGAAACAGATGAACACTGAAGCTTTCTTT. This encodes CASSLKQMNTEAFF.

This clonotype was seen ten or more times. The rearrangement joins TRBV7-6 to TRBJ2-3; D might be TRBD1 (5 bases). CDR1 and CDR2 (germline): SGHVS, FNYEAQ. V lost 5 bases, J lost 2 bases, and 11 bases lay in between. The CDR3 loop spans 14 amino acids. In DNA, the CDR3 is TGTGCCAGCAGCCTGACAGTTTCCACAGATACGCAGTATTTT. Translating it yields CASSLTVSTDTQYF.

This clonotype has at least ten counts. Here the CDR3 reads CASSFQGPSGELFF. The DNA of the CDR3 is TGTGCCAGCAGTTTTCAGGGTCCCAGCGGGGAGCTGTTTTTT. This rearrangement joins TRBV12-3 or TRBV12-4 to TRBJ2-2, with a weak D call TRBD1 (5 bases). This CDR3 comprises 14 residues. V was pared by 3 bases and J by 7 bases, with 12 bases between.

This clonotype was found a few times. The V call is TRBV18, the J call TRBJ2-5; 8 bases line up with TRBD2. The trim removed 3 bases at V and 5 bases at J, leaving 8 bases unmatched. The CDR3 extends over 15 amino acids. Looked up from germline, CDR1 is KGHSH and CDR2 is LQKENI. Here the CDR3 DNA reads TGTGCCAGCTCACCTCGCCGGACTAGCAGGGAGACCCAGTACTTC. This translates into CASSPRRTSRETQYF.